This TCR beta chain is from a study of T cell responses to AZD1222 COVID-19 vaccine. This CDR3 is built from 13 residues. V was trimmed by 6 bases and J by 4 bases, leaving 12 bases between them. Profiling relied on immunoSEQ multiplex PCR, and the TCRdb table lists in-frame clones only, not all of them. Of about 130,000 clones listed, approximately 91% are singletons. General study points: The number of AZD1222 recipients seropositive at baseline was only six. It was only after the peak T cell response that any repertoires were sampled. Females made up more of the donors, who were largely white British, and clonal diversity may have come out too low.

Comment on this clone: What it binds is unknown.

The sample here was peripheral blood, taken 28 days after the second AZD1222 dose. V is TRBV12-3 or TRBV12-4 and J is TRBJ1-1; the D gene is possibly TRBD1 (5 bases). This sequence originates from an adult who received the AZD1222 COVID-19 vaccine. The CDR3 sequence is CASRPDRFTEAFF. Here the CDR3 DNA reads TGTGCCAGCAGGCCCGACAGATTCACTGAAGCTTTCTTT.